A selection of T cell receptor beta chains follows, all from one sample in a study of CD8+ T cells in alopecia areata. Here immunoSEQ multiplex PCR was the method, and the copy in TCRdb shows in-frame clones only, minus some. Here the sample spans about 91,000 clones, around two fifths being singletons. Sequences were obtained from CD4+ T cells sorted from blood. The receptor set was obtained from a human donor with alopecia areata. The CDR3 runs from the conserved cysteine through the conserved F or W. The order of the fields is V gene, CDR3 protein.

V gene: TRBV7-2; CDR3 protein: CASSLEGSLAGGHNEQYF
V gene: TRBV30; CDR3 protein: CAWSGIYSPLHF
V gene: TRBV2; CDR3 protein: CASRTGELFF
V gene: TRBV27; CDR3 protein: CASSKRINKETQYF
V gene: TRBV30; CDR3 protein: CAWSGTYEQYF
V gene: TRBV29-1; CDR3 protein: CSVEDVGTGGADTQYF
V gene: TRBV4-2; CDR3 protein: CASSQAVPSYEQYF
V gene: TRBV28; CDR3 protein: CARTGANEQFF
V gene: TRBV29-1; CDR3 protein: CSVDGGTGTYFEQFF
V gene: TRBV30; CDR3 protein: CAWSVTSYNEQFF
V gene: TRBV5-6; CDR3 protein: CASSVGQALSRGYTF